This T cell receptor (beta chain) was documented in a study of Ad26.COV2.S vaccination and SARS-CoV-2 variants. This CDR3 is 17 amino acids long. V gave up 0 bases and J gave up 4 bases, with 19 bases separating them. Germline V lookup: CDR1 MGHRA, CDR2 YSYEKL. The table came from immunoSEQ multiplex PCR; TCRdb's copy has only in-frame clones and leaves some out. This sample yields some 410,000 clones, of which about 90% are seen a single time; over 1.5% belongs to the top ten. The treatment is: some 19 received Ad26.COV2.S at low or high dose, single or two shots; 5 received placebo; per-sample allocation not given. The study sampled participants on day 63 after the first vaccine or placebo injection.

This TCR was recovered from a person aged 18 to 59 who received the Ad26.COV2.S COVID-19 vaccine or a placebo. The V and J genes are TRBV4-1 and TRBJ2-7; no definite D call. Sample: peripheral blood, taken in a trial of Ad26.COV2.S vaccine versus placebo. CDR3 nucleotide sequence: TGCGCCAGCAGCCAAGAACGAGTTTTCTCGGATAAATACGAGCAGTACTTC. Amino acids: CASSQERVFSDKYEQYF.